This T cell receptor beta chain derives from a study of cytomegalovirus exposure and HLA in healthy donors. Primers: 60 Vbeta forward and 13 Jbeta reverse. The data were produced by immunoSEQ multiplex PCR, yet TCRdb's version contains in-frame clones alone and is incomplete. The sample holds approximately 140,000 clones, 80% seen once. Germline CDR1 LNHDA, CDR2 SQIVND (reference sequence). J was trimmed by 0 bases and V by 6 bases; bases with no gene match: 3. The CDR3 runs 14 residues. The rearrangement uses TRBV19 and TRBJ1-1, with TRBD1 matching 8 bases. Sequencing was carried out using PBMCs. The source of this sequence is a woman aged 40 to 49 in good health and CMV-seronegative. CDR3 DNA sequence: TGTGCCAGTAGGATGACAGGGGTGAACACTGAAGCTTTCTTT. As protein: CASRMTGVNTEAFF.